This TCR beta chain was recovered during a study of cytomegalovirus exposure and HLA in healthy donors. General study points: Roughly even sequencing depth across donors was the assumption behind the presence/absence analyses. TCR beta V- and J-gene trimming was later associated with a missense DCLRE1C variant.

Regarding this clone: Antigen specificity is unknown. Germline and junction disagree at one end, which may indicate a read error.

The study ran its PCR with 60 Vbeta and 13 Jbeta primers. The repertoire was sequenced with immunoSEQ multiplex PCR; TCRdb's copy has only in-frame clones and lacks some. Found here are about 180,000 clones, 65% to 85% of them singletons; the top ten hold roughly 1.4%. Germline CDR1 is MGHDK and CDR2 is SYGVNS. This CDR3 is 13 amino acids long. Sequences were obtained from PBMCs. This sequence was found in a girl aged 10 to 17 in good health and CMV-seropositive. This chain uses TRBV25-1 with TRBJ2-6; D is uncertain. DNA for the CDR3: TGTGCCAGCAGTCATGACGGAGCCAAGGTCCTGACTTTC. Translating gives CASSHDGAKVLTF.